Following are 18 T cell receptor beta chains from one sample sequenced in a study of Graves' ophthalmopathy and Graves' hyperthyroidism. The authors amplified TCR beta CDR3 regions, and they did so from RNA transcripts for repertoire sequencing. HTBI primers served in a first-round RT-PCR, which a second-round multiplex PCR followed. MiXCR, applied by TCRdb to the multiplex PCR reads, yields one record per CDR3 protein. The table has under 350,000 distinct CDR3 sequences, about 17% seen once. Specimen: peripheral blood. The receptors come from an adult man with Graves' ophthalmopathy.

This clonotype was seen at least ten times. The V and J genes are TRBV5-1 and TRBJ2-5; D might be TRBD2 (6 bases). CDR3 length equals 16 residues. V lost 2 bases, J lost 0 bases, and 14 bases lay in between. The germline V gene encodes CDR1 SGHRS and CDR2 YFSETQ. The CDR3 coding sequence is TGCGCCAGCAGCTTCGGGGACTCGATGTACCAAGAGACCCAGTACTTC. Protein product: CASSFGDSMYQETQYF.

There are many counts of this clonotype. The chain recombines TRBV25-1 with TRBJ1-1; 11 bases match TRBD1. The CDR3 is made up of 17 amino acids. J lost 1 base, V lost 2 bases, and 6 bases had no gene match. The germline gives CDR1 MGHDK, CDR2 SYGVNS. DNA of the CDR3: TGTGCCAGCAGTGAAGGGACAGGGGGTTGGAGGAACACTGAAGCTTTCTTT. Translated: CASSEGTGGWRNTEAFF.

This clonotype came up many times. The CDR3 loop is CASSAQGGYGYTF. CDR3 sequence (DNA): TGTGCCAGCAGCGCGCAGGGCGGCTATGGCTACACCTTC. This chain joins TRBV3-1 and TRBJ1-2, with a weak D call TRBD1 (5 bases). Germline assignment: CDR1 LGHDT and CDR2 YNNKEL (reference sequence). The CDR3 is made up of 13 amino acids. The V and J ends lost 5 bases and 4 bases respectively, with 11 bases between them.

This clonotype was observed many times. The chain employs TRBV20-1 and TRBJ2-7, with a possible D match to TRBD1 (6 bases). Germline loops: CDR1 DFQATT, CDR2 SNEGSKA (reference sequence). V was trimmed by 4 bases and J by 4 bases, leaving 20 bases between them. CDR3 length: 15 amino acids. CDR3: CSAIIVPGQTYEQYF. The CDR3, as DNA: TGCAGTGCTATCATAGTACCGGGACAAACGTACGAGCAGTACTTC.

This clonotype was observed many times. The chain's CDR3 is CASSPLGRYYEQYF. The CDR3 nucleotides read TGTGCCAGCTCACCATTGGGACGGTACTACGAGCAGTACTTC. This chain connects TRBV18 to TRBJ2-7; the D call may be TRBD1 or TRBD2 (5 bases each). Looked up from germline, CDR1 is KGHSH and CDR2 is LQKENI. Trimming pared 2 bases from V and 3 bases from J, leaving 11 bases between. The CDR3 length is 14 residues.

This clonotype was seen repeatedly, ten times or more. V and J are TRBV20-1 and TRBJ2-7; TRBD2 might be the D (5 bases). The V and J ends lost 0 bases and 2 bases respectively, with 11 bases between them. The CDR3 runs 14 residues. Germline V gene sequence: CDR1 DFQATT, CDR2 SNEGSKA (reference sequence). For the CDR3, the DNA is TGCAGTGCTAGAGACGTTGAGGGCGCCTACGAGCAGTACTTC. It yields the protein CSARDVEGAYEQYF.

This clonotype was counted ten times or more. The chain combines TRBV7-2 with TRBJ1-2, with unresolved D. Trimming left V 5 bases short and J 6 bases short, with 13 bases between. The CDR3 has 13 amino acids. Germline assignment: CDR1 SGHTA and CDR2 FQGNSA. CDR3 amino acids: CASSDRRKNGYTF. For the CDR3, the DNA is TGTGCCAGCAGCGATCGCCGCAAAAATGGCTACACCTTC.

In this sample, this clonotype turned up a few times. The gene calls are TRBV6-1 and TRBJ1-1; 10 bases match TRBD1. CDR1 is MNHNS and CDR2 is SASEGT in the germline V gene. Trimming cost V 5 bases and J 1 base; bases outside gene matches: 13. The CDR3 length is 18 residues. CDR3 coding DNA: TGTGCCAGCAGTAAGATCGTCCCGGGACAGGGGAGGAACACTGAAGCTTTCTTT. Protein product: CASSKIVPGQGRNTEAFF.

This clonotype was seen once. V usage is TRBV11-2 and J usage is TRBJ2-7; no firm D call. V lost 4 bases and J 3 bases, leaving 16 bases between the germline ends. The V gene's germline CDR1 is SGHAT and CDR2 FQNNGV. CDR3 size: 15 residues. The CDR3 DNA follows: TGTGCCAGCAGCTCCCACGTAGGCGGAAACTACGAGCAGTACTTC. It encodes CASSSHVGGNYEQYF. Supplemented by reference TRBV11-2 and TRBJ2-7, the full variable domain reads EAGVAQSPRYKIIEKRQSVAFWCNPISGHATLYWYQQILGQGPKLLIQFQNNGVVDDSQLPKDRFSAERLKGVDSTLKIQPAKLEDSAVYLCASSSHVGGNYEQYFGPGTRLTVT.

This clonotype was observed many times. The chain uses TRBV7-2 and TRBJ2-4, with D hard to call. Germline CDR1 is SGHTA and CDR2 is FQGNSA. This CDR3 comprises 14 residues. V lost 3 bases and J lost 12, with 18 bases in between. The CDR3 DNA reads TGTGCCAGCAGCTTCGAGCCCGGGCCCAGTAGTCAGTACTTC. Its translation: CASSFEPGPSSQYF.

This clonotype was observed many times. This chain's CDR3 is CASSLTGGRTYEQYF. The CDR3 DNA sequence: TGTGCCAGCAGTCTAACAGGGGGACGAACCTACGAGCAGTACTTC. The gene calls are TRBV6-2 or TRBV6-3 and TRBJ2-7; TRBD1 matches 8 bases. The germline V gene encodes CDR1 MNHEY and CDR2 SVGEGT. After removal of 5 bases from V and 2 bases from J, the junction contained 8 bases not matched to a gene. There are 15 residues in the CDR3.

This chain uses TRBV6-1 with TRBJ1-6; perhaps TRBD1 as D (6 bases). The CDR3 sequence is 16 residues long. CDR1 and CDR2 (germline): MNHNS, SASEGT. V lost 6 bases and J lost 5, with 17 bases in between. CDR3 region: CASSRLGRGDNSPLHF. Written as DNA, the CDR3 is TGTGCCAGCAGCCGTCTTGGAAGGGGGGATAATTCACCCCTCCACTTT.

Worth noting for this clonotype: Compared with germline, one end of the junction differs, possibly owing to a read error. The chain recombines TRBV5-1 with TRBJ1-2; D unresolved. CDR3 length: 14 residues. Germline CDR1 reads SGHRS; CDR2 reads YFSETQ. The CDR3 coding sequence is TGCGCCAGCAGCTTGGTCGGGGTGGTTCGAGGCTACATCTTC. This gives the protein CASSLVGVVRGYIF. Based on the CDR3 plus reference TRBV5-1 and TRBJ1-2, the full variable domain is KAGVTQTPRYLIKTRGQQVTLSCSPISGHRSVSWYQQTPGQGLQFLFEYFSETQRNKGNFPGRFSGRQFSNSRSEMNVSTLELGDSALYLCASSLVGVVRGYIFGSGTRLTVV.

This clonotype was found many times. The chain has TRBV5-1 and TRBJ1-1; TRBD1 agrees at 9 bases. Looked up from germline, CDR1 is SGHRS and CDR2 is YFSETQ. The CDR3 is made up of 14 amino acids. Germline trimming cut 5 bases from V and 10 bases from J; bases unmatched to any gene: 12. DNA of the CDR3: TGCGCCAGCAGTTCCGGGACAGGGACCCCAGTAGCTTTCTTT. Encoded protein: CASSSGTGTPVAFF.

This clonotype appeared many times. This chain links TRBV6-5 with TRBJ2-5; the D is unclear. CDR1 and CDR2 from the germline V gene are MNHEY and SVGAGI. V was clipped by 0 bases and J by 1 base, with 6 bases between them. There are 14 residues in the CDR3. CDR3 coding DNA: TGTGCCAGCAGTTACTCCCGGGCCCAAGAGACCCAGTACTTC. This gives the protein CASSYSRAQETQYF.

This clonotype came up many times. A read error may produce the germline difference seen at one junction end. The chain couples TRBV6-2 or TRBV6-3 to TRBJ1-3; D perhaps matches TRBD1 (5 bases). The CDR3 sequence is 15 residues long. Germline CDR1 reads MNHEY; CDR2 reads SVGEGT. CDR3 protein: CASSIVRDSGNTIYF. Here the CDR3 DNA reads TGTGCCAGCAGCATCGTCAGGGACTCTGGAAACACCATATATTTC.

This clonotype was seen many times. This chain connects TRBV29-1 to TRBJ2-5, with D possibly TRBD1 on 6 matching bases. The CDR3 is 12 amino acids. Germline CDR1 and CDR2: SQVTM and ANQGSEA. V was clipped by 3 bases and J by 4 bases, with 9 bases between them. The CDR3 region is CSVDGGPETQYF. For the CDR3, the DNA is TGCAGCGTTGATGGGGGCCCAGAGACCCAGTACTTC.

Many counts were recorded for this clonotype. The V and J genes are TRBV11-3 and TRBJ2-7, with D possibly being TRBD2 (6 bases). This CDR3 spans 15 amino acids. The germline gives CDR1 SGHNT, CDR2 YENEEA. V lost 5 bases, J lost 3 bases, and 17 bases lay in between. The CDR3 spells CASSRRAGYDYEQYF. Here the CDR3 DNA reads TGTGCCAGCAGCAGACGGGCGGGGTACGACTACGAGCAGTACTTC. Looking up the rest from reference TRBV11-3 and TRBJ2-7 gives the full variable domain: EAGVVQSPRYKIIEKKQPVAFWCNPISGHNTLYWYLQNLGQGPELLIRYENEEAVDDSQLPKDRFSAERLKGVDSTLKIQPAELGDSAVYLCASSRRAGYDYEQYFGPGTRLTVT.